This T cell receptor beta chain is drawn from a study of blood T cells in healthy people across ages. Study-level findings and limits: Strong correlation linked observed beta diversity and percent naive T cells. Diversity was higher, and naive CD4+ cells more numerous, in long-lived donors than in aged donors.

This clonotype has just a few counts. Its antigen is currently unknown. A second PCR, run for roughly 7 to 11 cycles, used a sample-barcoded 5' primer plus a J-beta primer mix. TCRdb reprocessed the 5' RACE reads via MiXCR and lists one record per CDR3 protein. The sample has around 1,900,000 distinct CDR3 sequences, roughly two fifths seen once. Each individual donor underwent a draw of approximately 9.6 milliliters of peripheral blood. The sample comprised blood. The clonotype comes from a human donor in good health.

CDR3 DNA: TGTGCCAGCAGCTCCCTTCCGTGGACTAGCGGACTGTTGGATACGCAGTATTTT. Translated, it gives CASSSLPWTSGLLDTQYF. The genes are TRBV11-3 and TRBJ2-3; 10 bases are a match to TRBD2. V trimming: 4 bases; J trimming: 6 bases; junction bases outside the gene matches: 16. The CDR3 extends over 18 amino acids. The V gene's germline CDR1 is SGHNT and CDR2 YENEEA.